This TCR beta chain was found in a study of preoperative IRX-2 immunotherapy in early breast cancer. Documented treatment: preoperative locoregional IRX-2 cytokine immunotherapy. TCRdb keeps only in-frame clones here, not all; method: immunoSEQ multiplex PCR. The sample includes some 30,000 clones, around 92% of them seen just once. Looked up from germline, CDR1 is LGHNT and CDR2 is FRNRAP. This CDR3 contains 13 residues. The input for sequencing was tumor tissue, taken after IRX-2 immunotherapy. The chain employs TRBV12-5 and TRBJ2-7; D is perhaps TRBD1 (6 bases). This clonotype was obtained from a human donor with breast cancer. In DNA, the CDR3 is TGTGCCAGCAACCTGGACAGTAACTACGAGCAGTACTTC. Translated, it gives CASNLDSNYEQYF.